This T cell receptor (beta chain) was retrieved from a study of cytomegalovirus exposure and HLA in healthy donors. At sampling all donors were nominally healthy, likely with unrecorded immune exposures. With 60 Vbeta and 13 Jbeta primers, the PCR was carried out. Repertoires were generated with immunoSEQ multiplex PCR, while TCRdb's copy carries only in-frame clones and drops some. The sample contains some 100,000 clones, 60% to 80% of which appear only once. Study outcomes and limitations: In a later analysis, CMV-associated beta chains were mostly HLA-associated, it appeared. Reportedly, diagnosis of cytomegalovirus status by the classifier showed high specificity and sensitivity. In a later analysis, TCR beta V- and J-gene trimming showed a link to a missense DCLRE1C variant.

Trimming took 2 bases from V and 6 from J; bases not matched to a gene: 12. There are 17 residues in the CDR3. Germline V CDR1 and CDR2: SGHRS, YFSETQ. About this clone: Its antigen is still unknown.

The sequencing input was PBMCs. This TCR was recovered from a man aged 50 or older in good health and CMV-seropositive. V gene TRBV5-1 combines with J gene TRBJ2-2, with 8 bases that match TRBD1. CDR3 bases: TGCGCCAGCAGCTTAACCCCCCCGGGGACAGGAGCCGGGGAGCTGTTTTTT. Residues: CASSLTPPGTGAGELFF.